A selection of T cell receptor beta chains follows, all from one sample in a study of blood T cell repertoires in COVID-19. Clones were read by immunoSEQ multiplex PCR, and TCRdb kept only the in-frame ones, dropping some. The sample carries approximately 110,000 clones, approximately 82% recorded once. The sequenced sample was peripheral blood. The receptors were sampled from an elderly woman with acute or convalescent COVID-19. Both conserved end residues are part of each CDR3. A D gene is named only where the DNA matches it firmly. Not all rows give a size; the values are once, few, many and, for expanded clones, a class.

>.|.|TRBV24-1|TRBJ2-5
CATSVGSQETQYF
TGTGCCACCAGTGTTGGCAGCCAAGAGACCCAGTACTTC
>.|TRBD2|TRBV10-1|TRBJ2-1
CASSEGGGNEQFF
TGCGCCAGCAGTGAGGGGGGGGGTAATGAGCAGTTCTTC
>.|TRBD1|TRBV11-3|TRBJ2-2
CASSLWTGGVGELFF
TGTGCCAGCAGCTTGTGGACAGGGGGGGTCGGGGAGCTGTTTTTT
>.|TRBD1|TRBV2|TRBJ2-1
CASRGDRGSYNEQFF
TGTGCCAGCAGGGGAGACAGGGGGTCTTACAATGAGCAGTTCTTC
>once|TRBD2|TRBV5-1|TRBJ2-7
CASSWGGVPAYEQYF
TGCGCCAGCAGCTGGGGGGGAGTACCGGCCTACGAGCAGTACTTC
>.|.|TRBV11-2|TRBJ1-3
CASSLDGRANGNTIYF
TGTGCCAGCAGCTTAGACGGCAGGGCAAACGGAAACACCATATATTTT
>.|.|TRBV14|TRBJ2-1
CASSFIGGGSGDEQFF
TGTGCCAGCAGCTTTATTGGGGGAGGTTCGGGGGATGAGCAGTTCTTC
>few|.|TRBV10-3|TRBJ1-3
CAISESFSGGNTIYF
TGTGCCATCAGTGAGAGTTTCTCGGGGGGAAACACCATATATTTT
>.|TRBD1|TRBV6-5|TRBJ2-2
CAGRQGGTGELFF
TGTGCCGGGAGACAGGGTGGCACCGGGGAGCTGTTTTTT
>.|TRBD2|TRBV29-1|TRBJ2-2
CSVGEQRDSGELFF
TGCAGCGTCGGCGAGCAGCGGGATTCCGGGGAGCTGTTTTTT
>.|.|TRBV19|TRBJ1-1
CASSFAWAAFF
TGTGCCAGTAGTTTTGCCTGGGCGGCTTTCTTT
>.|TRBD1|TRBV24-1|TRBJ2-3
CATSDAGQGLNQDTQYF
TGTGCCACCAGTGATGCGGGACAGGGGCTGAATCAAGATACGCAGTATTTT
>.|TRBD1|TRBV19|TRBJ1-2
CASSPRDRGSRGYGYTF
TGTGCCAGTAGTCCAAGGGACAGGGGAAGTCGCGGCTATGGCTACACCTTC
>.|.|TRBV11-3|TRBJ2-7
CASSLESSGYEQYF
TGTGCCAGCAGCTTAGAATCATCCGGCTACGAGCAGTACTTC
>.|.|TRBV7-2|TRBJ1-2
CASSLDPTPGSAGYTF
TGTGCCAGCAGCTTAGACCCGACCCCCGGGTCGGCGGGCTACACCTTC
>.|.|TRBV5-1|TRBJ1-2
CASSLSGAGGYTF
TGCGCCAGCAGCTTGTCAGGGGCTGGTGGCTACACCTTC
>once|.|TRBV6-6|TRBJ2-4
CASSDGQLAKNIQYF
TGTGCCAGCAGTGACGGACAACTAGCCAAAAACATTCAGTACTTC
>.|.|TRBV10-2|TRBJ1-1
CASSGGYTEAFF
TGCGCCAGCAGCGGGGGGTACACTGAAGCTTTCTTT
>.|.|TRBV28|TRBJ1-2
CASSFPAAYGYTF
TGTGCCAGCAGTTTTCCGGCGGCCTATGGCTACACCTTC
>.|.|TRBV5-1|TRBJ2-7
CASSPLQSSYEQYF
TGCGCCAGCAGCCCCTTACAGAGCTCCTACGAGCAGTACTTC
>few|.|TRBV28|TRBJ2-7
CASSLFQGPYEQYF
TGTGCCAGCAGTTTATTCCAGGGGCCCTACGAGCAGTACTTC
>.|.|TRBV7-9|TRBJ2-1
CASSLATGGINEQFF
TGTGCCAGCAGCTTAGCAACAGGCGGTATCAATGAGCAGTTCTTC
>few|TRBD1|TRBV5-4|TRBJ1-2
CASSSPGQGIYGYTF
TGTGCCAGCAGCTCGCCGGGACAGGGGATCTATGGCTACACCTTC
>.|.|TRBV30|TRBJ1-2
CAWSVRSGRGYGYTF
TGTGCCTGGAGTGTACGTAGTGGCAGGGGATATGGCTACACCTTC
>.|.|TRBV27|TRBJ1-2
CASSPLGGVVPSYGYTF
TGTGCCAGCAGTCCCCTAGGGGGGGTGGTCCCCTCCTATGGCTACACCTTC
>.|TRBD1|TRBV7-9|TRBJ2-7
CASSWGQGLTYEQYF
TGTGCCAGCAGCTGGGGACAGGGACTAACCTACGAGCAGTACTTC
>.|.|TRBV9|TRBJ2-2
CASSVSTGLAMTGELFF
TGTGCCAGCAGCGTCTCGACAGGGCTAGCGATGACCGGGGAGCTGTTTTTT
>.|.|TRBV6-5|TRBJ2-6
CAVTVSGANVLTF
TGTGCCGTCACAGTCTCTGGGGCCAACGTCCTGACTTTC
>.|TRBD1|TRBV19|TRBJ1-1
CASSTGQGVTEAFF
TGTGCCAGTAGTACCGGACAGGGAGTCACTGAAGCTTTCTTT
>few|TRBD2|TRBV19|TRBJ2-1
CATASGYNEQFF
TGTGCCACAGCTAGCGGGTACAATGAGCAGTTCTTC
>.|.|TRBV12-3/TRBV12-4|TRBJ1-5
CASRGSGFQPQHF
TGTGCCAGCCGAGGTTCGGGTTTTCAGCCCCAGCATTTT
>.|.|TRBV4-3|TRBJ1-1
CASSQTGNTEAFF
TGCGCCAGCAGCCAGACAGGGAACACTGAAGCTTTCTTT
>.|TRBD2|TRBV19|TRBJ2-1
CASSIDRAGGSSFYNEQFF
TGTGCCAGTAGTATTGACCGAGCGGGAGGGTCCTCCTTCTACAATGAGCAGTTCTTC
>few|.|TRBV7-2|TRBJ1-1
CASSPIRGNTEAFF
TGTGCCAGCAGCCCTATAAGAGGGAACACTGAAGCTTTCTTT
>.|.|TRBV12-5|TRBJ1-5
CASGLGAGGTEPQHF
TGTGCTAGTGGGTTGGGGGCAGGAGGGACTGAGCCCCAGCATTTT
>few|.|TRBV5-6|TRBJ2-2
CASSLLRTGGANTGELFF
TGTGCCAGCAGCTTGCTTCGGACCGGCGGGGCAAACACCGGGGAGCTGTTTTTT
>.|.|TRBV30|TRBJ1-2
CAWSTDTSSGYTF
TGTGCCTGGAGTACCGACACAAGCTCTGGCTACACCTTC
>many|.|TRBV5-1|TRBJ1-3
CASSLNRASGNTIYF
TGCGCCAGCAGCTTGAACAGGGCAAGTGGAAACACCATATATTTT
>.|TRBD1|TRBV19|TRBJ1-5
CASKNRGHQPQHF
TGTGCCAGTAAGAACAGGGGACATCAGCCCCAGCATTTT
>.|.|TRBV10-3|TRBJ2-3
CAISDRRVLTDTQYF
TGTGCCATCAGTGATAGGCGGGTCCTCACAGATACGCAGTATTTT
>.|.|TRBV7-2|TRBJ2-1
CASSLGGGEQFF
TGTGCCAGCAGCTTAGGAGGCGGGGAGCAGTTCTTC
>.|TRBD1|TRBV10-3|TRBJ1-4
CAIRGTASNEKLFF
TGTGCCATCAGGGGGACAGCTTCTAATGAAAAACTGTTTTTT
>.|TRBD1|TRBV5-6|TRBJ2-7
CASSLGPGGYEQYF
TGTGCCAGCAGCTTGGGTCCAGGGGGCTACGAGCAGTACTTC
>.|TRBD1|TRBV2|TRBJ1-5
CASSMDRDSNQPQHF
TGTGCCAGCAGTATGGACAGGGATAGCAATCAGCCCCAGCATTTT
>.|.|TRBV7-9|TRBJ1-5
CASSLMVDQPQHF
TGTGCCAGCAGCTTAATGGTAGATCAGCCCCAGCATTTT
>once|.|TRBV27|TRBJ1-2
CASRGLRRSYGYTF
TGTGCCAGCAGGGGACTGAGAAGAAGCTATGGCTACACCTTC
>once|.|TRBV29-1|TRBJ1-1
CSVDPGYTEAFF
TGCAGCGTTGATCCAGGGTACACTGAAGCTTTCTTT
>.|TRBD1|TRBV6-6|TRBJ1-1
CASSYEEQGTEAFF
TGTGCCAGCAGTTACGAAGAACAGGGGACTGAAGCTTTCTTT
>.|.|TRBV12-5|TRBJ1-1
CASGLVLGQKDTEAFF
TGTGCTAGTGGTTTGGTACTTGGGCAGAAGGACACTGAAGCTTTCTTT
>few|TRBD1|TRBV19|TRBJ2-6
CASRFDRGFPGANVLTF
TGTGCCAGTAGATTCGACAGGGGTTTCCCTGGGGCCAACGTCCTGACTTTC
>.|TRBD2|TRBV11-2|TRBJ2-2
CASSLGLTSGRYTGELFF
TGTGCCAGCAGCTTAGGGTTAACTAGCGGGAGGTACACCGGGGAGCTGTTTTTT
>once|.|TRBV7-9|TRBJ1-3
CASSLPTDFSGNTIYF
TGTGCCAGCAGCTTACCGACGGACTTCTCTGGAAACACCATATATTTT